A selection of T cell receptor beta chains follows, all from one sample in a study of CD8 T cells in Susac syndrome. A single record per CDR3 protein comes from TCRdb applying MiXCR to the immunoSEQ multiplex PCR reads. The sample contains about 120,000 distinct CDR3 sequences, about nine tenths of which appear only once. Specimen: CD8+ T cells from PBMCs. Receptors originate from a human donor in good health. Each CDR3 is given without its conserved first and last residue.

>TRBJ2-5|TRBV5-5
ASREQGQETQY
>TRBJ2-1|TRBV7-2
ASSLPGQGNNEQF
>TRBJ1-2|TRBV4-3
ASSQDPGTGGFYGHT
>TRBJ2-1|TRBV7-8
ASSLQSAGVGEQF
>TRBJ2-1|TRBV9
ASSVGSGGAFVEQF
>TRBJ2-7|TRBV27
ASRSLSGRALLEQY
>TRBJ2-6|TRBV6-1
ASSARASGANVLT
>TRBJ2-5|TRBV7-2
ASSRRETQY
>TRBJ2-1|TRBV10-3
AISRDNEQF
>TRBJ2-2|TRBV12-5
ASGLGDRDTGELF
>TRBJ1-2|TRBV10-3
AISAGNYT
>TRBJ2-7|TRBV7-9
ASSSRLAGGHEQY
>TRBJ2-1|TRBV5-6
ASSLYRGGEEF
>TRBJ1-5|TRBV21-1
ASRDSNQPQH
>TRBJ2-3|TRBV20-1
SAFGADTQY
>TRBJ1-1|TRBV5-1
ASSLASRNTEAF
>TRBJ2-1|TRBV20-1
SGKAPSSYNEQF
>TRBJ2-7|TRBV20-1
GTSGFSYEQY
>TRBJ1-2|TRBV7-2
ASSLGAGGSPLGGYT
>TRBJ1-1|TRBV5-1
ASREGLEAF
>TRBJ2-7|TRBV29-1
SVAGSYEQY
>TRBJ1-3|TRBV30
AWNPPGNTIY
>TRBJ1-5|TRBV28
ASIPGSNQPQH
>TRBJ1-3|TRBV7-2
ASSLELVVSGNTIY
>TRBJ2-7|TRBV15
ATSPRFGSSYEQY
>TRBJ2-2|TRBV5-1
ASSNQGGTGELF
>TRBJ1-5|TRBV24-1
ATRLQGGLNQPQH
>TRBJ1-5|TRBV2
ATSPQGVRQPQH
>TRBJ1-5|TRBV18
ASSPTAADFGNQPQH
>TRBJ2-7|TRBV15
ATSPRFGGSGEQY
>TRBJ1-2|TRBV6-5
ASSAGTAGGYT
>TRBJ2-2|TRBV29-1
SVFGQGRTGELF
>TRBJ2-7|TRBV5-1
ASSPNRDRGDEQY
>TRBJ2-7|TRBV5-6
ASSLVAGAAYEQY
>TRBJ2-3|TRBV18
ASSLDGPGLASDTQY
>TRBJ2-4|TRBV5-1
ASSSIRPGDIQY
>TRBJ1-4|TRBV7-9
ASGGQDEKLF
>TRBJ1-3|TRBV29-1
SVSDSSGNTIY
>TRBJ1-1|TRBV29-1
SVERAGGNTEAF
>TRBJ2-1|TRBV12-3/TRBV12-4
ASRISYNEQF
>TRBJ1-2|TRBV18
ASSPPSTGGSGYT
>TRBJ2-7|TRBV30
AWSWGQGYEQY